The entry below describes one T cell receptor (beta chain). The sample comes from a study of blood T cell repertoires in COVID-19. This CDR3 is built from 18 residues. V shed 5 bases, J shed 0 bases, and the junction held 10 bases outside the gene matches. Germline V gives CDR1 SGHNT, CDR2 YENEEA. Sequencing was performed with immunoSEQ multiplex PCR; in TCRdb, only in-frame clones are kept and a portion is missing. The sample holds some 130,000 clones, around 89% seen once. The Seattle patients, enrolled during active infection, were followed longitudinally. This receptor was obtained from a man aged 55 to 70 with COVID-19, enrolled during active disease. V is TRBV11-3 and J is TRBJ2-1; 10 bases align to TRBD2. Specimen: peripheral blood. The CDR3 DNA reads as TGTGCCAGCAGCGATAGGGGTAGCGGGGGGAGCTCCTACAATGAGCAGTTCTTC. The encoded protein is CASSDRGSGGSSYNEQFF.